These T cell receptor beta chains were read from a single sample in a study of T cell changes during pregnancy in multiple sclerosis. Clones were read by immunoSEQ multiplex PCR, and TCRdb kept only the in-frame ones, dropping some. This table holds roughly 57,000 clones, nearly 90% found once. The sample here was peripheral blood, taken in the first trimester of pregnancy. All receptors come from a female donor with multiple sclerosis, enrolled in a pregnancy study. CDR3s leave out the opening cysteine and the closing phenylalanine or tryptophan. Clone size appears in some rows only: once, few, many, or a class for an expanded clone.

SVVGQGNQPQH . TRBJ1-5 TRBV29-1
ASSPGGNTIY . TRBJ1-3 TRBV27
ASRPGGETDTQY . TRBJ2-3 TRBV6-1
ASSLGQPVGAF few TRBJ1-1 TRBV7-9
ASSGTFQETQY . TRBJ2-5 TRBV6-1
ASTLGETQY once TRBJ2-5 TRBV7-2
ASSWSRDTRNYEQY few TRBJ2-7 TRBV5-1
SAFTGLEAF . TRBJ1-1 TRBV20-1
SARQGDRQY once TRBJ2-7 TRBV20-1
ASSEPGLDTQY . TRBJ2-3 TRBV5-1
ASSARTSVETQY . TRBJ2-5 TRBV5-1
ASSPLTRSSYNEQF . TRBJ2-1 TRBV7-2
ASSPPLRYEQY . TRBJ2-7 TRBV18
ASSQGQGLETQY . TRBJ2-5 TRBV4-3